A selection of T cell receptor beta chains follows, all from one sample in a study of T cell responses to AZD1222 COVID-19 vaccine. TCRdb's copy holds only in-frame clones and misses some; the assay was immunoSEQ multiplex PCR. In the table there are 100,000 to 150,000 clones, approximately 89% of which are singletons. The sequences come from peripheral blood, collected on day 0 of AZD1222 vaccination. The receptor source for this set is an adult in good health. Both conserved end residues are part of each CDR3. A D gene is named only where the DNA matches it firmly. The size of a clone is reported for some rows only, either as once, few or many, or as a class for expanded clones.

CDR3aa: CASSPQAAASYEQYF
CDR3nt: TGTGCCAGTAGTCCCCAAGCGGCAGCTTCCTACGAGCAGTACTTC
v_gene: TRBV19
abundance: NA
d_gene: NA
j_gene: TRBJ2-7

CDR3aa: CASSPPGDRNYGYTF
CDR3nt: TGTGCCAGCTCACCCCCGGGGGACAGAAACTATGGCTACACCTTC
v_gene: TRBV18
abundance: NA
d_gene: TRBD1
j_gene: TRBJ1-2

CDR3aa: CASRQGSSFTEAFF
CDR3nt: TGTGCCAGCAGGCAGGGCTCTTCTTTCACTGAAGCTTTCTTT
v_gene: TRBV2
abundance: once
d_gene: NA
j_gene: TRBJ1-1

CDR3aa: CASNLNGQGLAGELFF
CDR3nt: TGTGCCAGCAATTTGAATGGACAGGGGCTCGCCGGGGAGCTGTTTTTT
v_gene: TRBV28
abundance: NA
d_gene: TRBD1
j_gene: TRBJ2-2

CDR3aa: CASSPRETASYEQYF
CDR3nt: TGTGCCAGCAGTCCCCGGGAGACCGCTTCCTACGAGCAGTACTTC
v_gene: TRBV6-5
abundance: NA
d_gene: NA
j_gene: TRBJ2-7

CDR3aa: CASSIIARASGGYTF
CDR3nt: TGTGCCAGTAGTATAATCGCGAGGGCATCGGGAGGCTACACCTTC
v_gene: TRBV19
abundance: few
d_gene: NA
j_gene: TRBJ1-2

CDR3aa: CASSDRGAEDTQYF
CDR3nt: TGTGCCAGCAGTGACAGGGGGGCCGAGGATACGCAGTATTTT
v_gene: TRBV6-4
abundance: NA
d_gene: NA
j_gene: TRBJ2-3

CDR3aa: CASSSQPLANIQYF
CDR3nt: TGTGCCAGCAGTTCTCAACCATTGGCGAACATTCAGTACTTC
v_gene: TRBV28
abundance: NA
d_gene: NA
j_gene: TRBJ2-4

CDR3aa: CASSKHQTGDFLYSNQPQHF
CDR3nt: TGTGCCAGCAGCAAACACCAGACAGGGGACTTTTTATATAGCAATCAGCCCCAGCATTTT
v_gene: TRBV21-1
abundance: NA
d_gene: NA
j_gene: TRBJ1-5

CDR3aa: CASSPPGAGGYEQYF
CDR3nt: TGTGCCAGCAGCCCTCCGGGGGCAGGGGGCTACGAGCAGTACTTC
v_gene: TRBV11-1
abundance: NA
d_gene: NA
j_gene: TRBJ2-7

CDR3aa: CASSILAVYTF
CDR3nt: TGTGCCAGTAGTATACTAGCTGTCTACACCTTC
v_gene: TRBV19
abundance: NA
d_gene: NA
j_gene: TRBJ1-2

CDR3aa: CASVGNDYGYTF
CDR3nt: TGTGCCAGTGTTGGGAACGACTATGGCTACACCTTC
v_gene: TRBV19
abundance: NA
d_gene: NA
j_gene: TRBJ1-2

CDR3aa: CAWSVRDSQPQHF
CDR3nt: TGTGCCTGGAGTGTCAGGGATTCTCAGCCCCAGCATTTT
v_gene: TRBV30
abundance: NA
d_gene: NA
j_gene: TRBJ1-5

CDR3aa: CASSRAGDNYGYTF
CDR3nt: TGTGCCAGCTCACGGGCAGGGGATAACTATGGCTACACCTTC
v_gene: TRBV18
abundance: NA
d_gene: NA
j_gene: TRBJ1-2

CDR3aa: CASSLGRYTEAFF
CDR3nt: TGTGCCAGCAGTCTAGGCCGGTACACTGAAGCTTTCTTT
v_gene: TRBV27
abundance: NA
d_gene: NA
j_gene: TRBJ1-1

CDR3aa: CASGRGPYNEQFF
CDR3nt: TGTGCCAGCGGTAGGGGACCCTACAATGAGCAGTTCTTC
v_gene: TRBV27
abundance: NA
d_gene: NA
j_gene: TRBJ2-1

CDR3aa: CASSYSKGGVDQPQHF
CDR3nt: TGTGCCAGCAGTTACTCAAAGGGCGGGGTAGATCAGCCCCAGCATTTT
v_gene: TRBV6-5
abundance: NA
d_gene: NA
j_gene: TRBJ1-5

CDR3aa: CASSFQVGTEAFF
CDR3nt: TGTGCCAGCAGCTTTCAGGTAGGCACTGAAGCTTTCTTT
v_gene: TRBV5-6
abundance: NA
d_gene: NA
j_gene: TRBJ1-1

CDR3aa: CATSRSRTSGSGNEQFF
CDR3nt: TGTGCCACCAGCAGATCTAGGACTAGCGGGAGTGGGAATGAGCAGTTCTTC
v_gene: TRBV15
abundance: once
d_gene: TRBD2
j_gene: TRBJ2-1

CDR3aa: CATSRARSPVGTQYF
CDR3nt: TGTGCCACCAGCAGAGCTCGATCTCCGGTGGGGACCCAGTACTTC
v_gene: TRBV15
abundance: NA
d_gene: NA
j_gene: TRBJ2-5

CDR3aa: CASSPPGRHSSGNTIYF
CDR3nt: TGTGCCAGCAGCCCGCCGGGGAGGCATAGCTCTGGAAACACCATATATTTT
v_gene: TRBV7-9
abundance: NA
d_gene: NA
j_gene: TRBJ1-3

CDR3aa: CASSLGLADANTGELFF
CDR3nt: TGCGCCAGCAGCTTAGGACTAGCGGACGCGAACACCGGGGAGCTGTTTTTT
v_gene: TRBV5-1
abundance: NA
d_gene: TRBD2
j_gene: TRBJ2-2

CDR3aa: CASSTQFNSPLHF
CDR3nt: TGTGCCAGCAGCACGCAATTTAATTCACCCCTCCACTTT
v_gene: TRBV5-4
abundance: NA
d_gene: NA
j_gene: TRBJ1-6

CDR3aa: CASSVLRADTQYF
CDR3nt: TGTGCCAGCAGCGTCCTAAGGGCAGATACGCAGTATTTT
v_gene: TRBV9
abundance: NA
d_gene: NA
j_gene: TRBJ2-3

CDR3aa: CASSLPMTGGYEQYF
CDR3nt: TGTGCCAGCAGTTTACCTATGACAGGGGGCTACGAGCAGTACTTC
v_gene: TRBV28
abundance: NA
d_gene: TRBD1
j_gene: TRBJ2-7

CDR3aa: CASTLGDQPQHF
CDR3nt: TGTGCCAGCACCCTGGGGGATCAGCCCCAGCATTTT
v_gene: TRBV6-5
abundance: few
d_gene: NA
j_gene: TRBJ1-5

CDR3aa: CASSRTSRETQYF
CDR3nt: TGCGCCAGCAGTCGGACTAGCCGGGAGACCCAGTACTTC
v_gene: TRBV4-3
abundance: NA
d_gene: TRBD2
j_gene: TRBJ2-5

CDR3aa: CASSLGLVSTDTQYF
CDR3nt: TGTGCCAGCAGCCTGGGACTAGTCAGCACAGATACGCAGTATTTT
v_gene: TRBV5-4
abundance: NA
d_gene: TRBD2
j_gene: TRBJ2-3

CDR3aa: CASRYAGTGGYGYTF
CDR3nt: TGTGCCAGTCGGTATGCCGGGACAGGGGGATATGGCTACACCTTC
v_gene: TRBV19
abundance: NA
d_gene: TRBD1
j_gene: TRBJ1-2

CDR3aa: CATRAGVSYEQHF
CDR3nt: TGTGCCACCAGAGCGGGAGTTTCCTACGAGCAGCACTTC
v_gene: TRBV28
abundance: NA
d_gene: TRBD2
j_gene: TRBJ2-7

CDR3aa: CASRTQEGGPDTQYF
CDR3nt: TGTGCCAGCAGGACCCAAGAAGGGGGCCCAGATACGCAGTATTTT
v_gene: TRBV6-5
abundance: NA
d_gene: TRBD1
j_gene: TRBJ2-3

CDR3aa: CASSETPSGANVLTF
CDR3nt: TGTGCCAGCAGTGAGACACCCTCTGGGGCCAACGTCCTGACTTTC
v_gene: TRBV6-4
abundance: few
d_gene: NA
j_gene: TRBJ2-6

CDR3aa: CASSYSGGTAEAFF
CDR3nt: TGTGCCAGCAGTTACTCGGGCGGGACGGCTGAAGCTTTCTTT
v_gene: TRBV6-2/TRBV6-3
abundance: NA
d_gene: NA
j_gene: TRBJ1-1

CDR3aa: CAPQGGGGALEEQPQHF
CDR3nt: TGTGCCCCCCAGGGAGGAGGCGGGGCATTAGAGGAACAGCCCCAGCATTTT
v_gene: TRBV19
abundance: NA
d_gene: NA
j_gene: TRBJ1-5

CDR3aa: CASSPNPDGYEQYF
CDR3nt: TGTGCCAGCAGCCCCAACCCGGACGGCTACGAGCAGTACTTC
v_gene: TRBV5-4
abundance: NA
d_gene: NA
j_gene: TRBJ2-7

CDR3aa: CASRREVDTEAFF
CDR3nt: TGCGCCAGCAGAAGGGAGGTCGACACTGAAGCTTTCTTT
v_gene: TRBV10-1
abundance: NA
d_gene: NA
j_gene: TRBJ1-1

CDR3aa: CASSELGGMGADTQYF
CDR3nt: TGTGCCAGCAGTGAACTAGGGGGGATGGGCGCAGATACGCAGTATTTT
v_gene: TRBV6-1
abundance: medium-sized
d_gene: NA
j_gene: TRBJ2-3

CDR3aa: CASSLLLAEKLFF
CDR3nt: TGTGCCAGCAGCCTCCTCTTGGCTGAAAAACTGTTTTTT
v_gene: TRBV6-5
abundance: NA
d_gene: NA
j_gene: TRBJ1-4

CDR3aa: CASSPPGTRATGELFF
CDR3nt: TGTGCCAGCAGCCCCCCCGGGACTCGGGCCACCGGGGAGCTGTTTTTT
v_gene: TRBV5-4
abundance: NA
d_gene: NA
j_gene: TRBJ2-2

CDR3aa: CASSRGQGFYNSPLHF
CDR3nt: TGTGCCAGCAGCAGGGGACAGGGGTTCTATAATTCACCCCTCCACTTT
v_gene: TRBV13
abundance: NA
d_gene: TRBD1
j_gene: TRBJ1-6

CDR3aa: CASSKGDKNTEAFF
CDR3nt: TGTGCCAGCAGCAAAGGCGACAAGAACACTGAAGCTTTCTTT
v_gene: TRBV21-1
abundance: NA
d_gene: NA
j_gene: TRBJ1-1

CDR3aa: CASSQRTGGATNEKLFF
CDR3nt: TGTGCCAGCTCACAGCGGACAGGTGGAGCAACTAATGAAAAACTGTTTTTT
v_gene: TRBV18
abundance: NA
d_gene: TRBD1
j_gene: TRBJ1-4